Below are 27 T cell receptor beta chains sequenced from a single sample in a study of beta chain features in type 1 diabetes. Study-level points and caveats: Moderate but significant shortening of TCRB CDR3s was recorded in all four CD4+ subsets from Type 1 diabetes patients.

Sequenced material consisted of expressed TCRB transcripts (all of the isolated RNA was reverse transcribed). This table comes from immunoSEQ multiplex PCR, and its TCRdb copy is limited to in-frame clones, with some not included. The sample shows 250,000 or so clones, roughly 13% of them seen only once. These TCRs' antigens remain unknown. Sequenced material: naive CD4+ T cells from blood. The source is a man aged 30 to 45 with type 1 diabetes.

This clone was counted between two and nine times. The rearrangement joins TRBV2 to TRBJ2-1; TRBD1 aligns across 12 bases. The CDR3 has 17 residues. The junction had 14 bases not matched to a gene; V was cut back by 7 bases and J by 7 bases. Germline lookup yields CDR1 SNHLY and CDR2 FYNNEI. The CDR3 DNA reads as TGTGCCAGCAATGACCCAGCGTTGGGACAGGGGGCGAATGAGCAGTTCTTC. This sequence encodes CASNDPALGQGANEQFF.

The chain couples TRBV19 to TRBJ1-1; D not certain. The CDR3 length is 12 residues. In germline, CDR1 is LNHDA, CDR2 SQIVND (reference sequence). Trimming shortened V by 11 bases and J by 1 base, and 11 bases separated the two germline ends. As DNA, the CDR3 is TGTGCCGTGACCAGAGGGAACACTGAAGCTTTCTTT. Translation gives CAVTRGNTEAFF.

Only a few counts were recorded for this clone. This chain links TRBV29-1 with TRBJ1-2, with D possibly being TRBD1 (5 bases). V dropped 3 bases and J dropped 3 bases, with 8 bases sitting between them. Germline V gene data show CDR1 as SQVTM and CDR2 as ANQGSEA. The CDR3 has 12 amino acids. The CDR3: CSVEKGDYGYTF. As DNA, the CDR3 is TGCAGCGTTGAGAAAGGGGACTATGGCTACACCTTC. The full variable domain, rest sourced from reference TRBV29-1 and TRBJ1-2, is SAVISQKPSRDICQRGTSLTIQCQVDSQVTMMFWYRQQPGQSLTLIATANQGSEATYESGFVIDKFPISRPNLTFSTLTVSNMSPEDSSIYLCSVEKGDYGYTFGSGTRLTVV.

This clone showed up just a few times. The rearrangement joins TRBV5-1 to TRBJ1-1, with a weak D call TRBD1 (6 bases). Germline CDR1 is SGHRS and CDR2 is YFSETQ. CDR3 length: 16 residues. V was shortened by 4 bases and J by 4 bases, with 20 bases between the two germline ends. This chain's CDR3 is CASSRDILKGGTEAFF. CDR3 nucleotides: TGCGCCAGCAGCCGGGACATTCTTAAAGGGGGCACTGAAGCTTTCTTT.

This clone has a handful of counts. CDR3 coding DNA: TGTGCCACCAGCAGACCGACAGGGATAAGAGAAGAGACCCAGTACTTC. This sequence encodes CATSRPTGIREETQYF. V and J are TRBV15 and TRBJ2-5, with 7 positions matching TRBD1. The V and J ends lost 2 bases and 3 bases, in that order; junction bases with no gene match: 9. CDR1 and CDR2 from the germline V gene are LNHNV and YYDKDF (reference sequence). CDR3 size: 16 residues.

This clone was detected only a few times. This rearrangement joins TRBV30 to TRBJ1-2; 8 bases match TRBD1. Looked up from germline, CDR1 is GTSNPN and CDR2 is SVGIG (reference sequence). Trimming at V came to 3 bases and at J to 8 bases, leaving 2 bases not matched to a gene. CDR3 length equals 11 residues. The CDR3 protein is CAWRQGAGYTF. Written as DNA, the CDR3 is TGTGCCTGGAGGCAGGGGGCAGGCTACACCTTC. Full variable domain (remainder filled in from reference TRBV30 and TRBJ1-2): SQTIHQWPATLVQPVGSPLSLECTVEGTSNPNLYWYRQAAGRGLQLLFYSVGIGQISSEVPQNLSASRPQDRQFILSSKKLLLSDSGFYLCAWRQGAGYTFGSGTRLTVV.

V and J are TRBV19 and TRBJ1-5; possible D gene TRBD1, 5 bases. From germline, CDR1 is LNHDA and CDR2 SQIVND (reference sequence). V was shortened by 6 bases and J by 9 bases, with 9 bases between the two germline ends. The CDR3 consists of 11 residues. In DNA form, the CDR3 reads TGTGCCAGTAGACGGGGGTGGCCCCAGCATTTT. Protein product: CASRRGWPQHF.

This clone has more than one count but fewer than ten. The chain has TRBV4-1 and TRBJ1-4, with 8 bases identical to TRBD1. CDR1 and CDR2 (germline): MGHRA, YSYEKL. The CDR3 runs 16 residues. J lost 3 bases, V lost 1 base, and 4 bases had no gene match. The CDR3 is CASSQGSTGANEKLFF. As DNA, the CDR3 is TGCGCCAGCAGCCAAGGATCGACAGGGGCTAATGAAAAACTGTTTTTT.

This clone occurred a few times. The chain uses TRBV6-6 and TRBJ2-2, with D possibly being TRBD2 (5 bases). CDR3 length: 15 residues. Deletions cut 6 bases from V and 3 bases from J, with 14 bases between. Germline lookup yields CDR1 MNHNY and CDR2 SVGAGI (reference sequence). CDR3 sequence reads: CASSRHGLYTGELFF. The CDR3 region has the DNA TGTGCCAGCAGCCGCCACGGACTCTACACCGGGGAGCTGTTTTTT.

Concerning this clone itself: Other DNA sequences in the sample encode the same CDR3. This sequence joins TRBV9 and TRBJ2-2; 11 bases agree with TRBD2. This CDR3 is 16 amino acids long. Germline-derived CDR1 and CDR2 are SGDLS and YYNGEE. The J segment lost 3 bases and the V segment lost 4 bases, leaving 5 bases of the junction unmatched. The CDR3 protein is CASSPRLAGHTGELFF. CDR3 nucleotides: TGTGCCAGCAGCCCCCGACTAGCGGGGCACACCGGGGAGCTGTTTTTT.

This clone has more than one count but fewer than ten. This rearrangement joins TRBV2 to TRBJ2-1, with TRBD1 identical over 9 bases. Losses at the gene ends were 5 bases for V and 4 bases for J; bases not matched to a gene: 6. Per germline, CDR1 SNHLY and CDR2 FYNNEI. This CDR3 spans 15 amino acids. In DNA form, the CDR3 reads TGTGCCAGCAGTCCTCCGGGACAGGGTTACAATGAGCAGTTCTTC. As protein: CASSPPGQGYNEQFF.

The CDR3 spells CASSLGQGAQPQHF. CDR3 bases: TGCGCCAGCAGCTTAGGGCAGGGCGCTCAGCCCCAGCATTTT. The V and J genes are TRBV5-1 and TRBJ1-5; weak D call: TRBD1 (5 bases). Germline V gene data show CDR1 as SGHRS and CDR2 as YFSETQ. Trimming removed 2 bases at V and 6 bases at J, with 12 bases between. The CDR3 runs to 14 residues.

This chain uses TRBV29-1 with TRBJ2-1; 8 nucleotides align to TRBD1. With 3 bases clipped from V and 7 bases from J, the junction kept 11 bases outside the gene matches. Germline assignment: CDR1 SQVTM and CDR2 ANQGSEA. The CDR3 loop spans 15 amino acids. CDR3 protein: CSVDRVGQAENEQFF. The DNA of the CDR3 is TGCAGCGTTGACCGAGTGGGACAGGCGGAGAATGAGCAGTTCTTC.

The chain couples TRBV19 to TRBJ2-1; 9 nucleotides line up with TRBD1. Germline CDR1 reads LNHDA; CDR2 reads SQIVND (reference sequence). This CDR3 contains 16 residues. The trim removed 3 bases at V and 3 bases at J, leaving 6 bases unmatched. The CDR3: CASSINDRGVYNEQFF. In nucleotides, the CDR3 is TGTGCCAGTAGTATTAACGACAGGGGGGTCTACAATGAGCAGTTCTTC.

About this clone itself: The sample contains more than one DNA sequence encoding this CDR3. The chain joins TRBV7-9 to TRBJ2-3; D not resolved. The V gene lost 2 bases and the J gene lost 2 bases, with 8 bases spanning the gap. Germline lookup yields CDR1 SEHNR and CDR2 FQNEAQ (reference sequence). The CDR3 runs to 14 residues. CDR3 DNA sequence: TGTGCCAGCAGCTTAACAGAATCCACAGATACGCAGTATTTT. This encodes CASSLTESTDTQYF. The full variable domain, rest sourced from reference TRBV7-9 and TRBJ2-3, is DTGVSQNPRHKITKRGQNVTFRCDPISEHNRLYWYRQTLGQGPEFLTYFQNEAQLEKSRLLSDRFSAERPKGSFSTLEIQRTEQGDSAMYLCASSLTESTDTQYFGPGTRLTVL.

The DNA for the CDR3 is TGTGCCAGTAGTATCTCGAGCTCTGGAAACACCATATATTTT. It yields the protein CASSISSSGNTIYF. V and J are TRBV19 and TRBJ1-3; D not certain. Germline-derived CDR1 and CDR2 are LNHDA and SQIVND (reference sequence). Trimming took off 3 bases at V and 0 bases at J, with 6 bases between the two ends. CDR3 length: 14 amino acids.

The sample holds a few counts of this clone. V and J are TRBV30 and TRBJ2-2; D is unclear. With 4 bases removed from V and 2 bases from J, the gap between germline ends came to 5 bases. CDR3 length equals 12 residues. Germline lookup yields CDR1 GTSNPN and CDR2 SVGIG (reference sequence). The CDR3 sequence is CAWTHNTGELFF. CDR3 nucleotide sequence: TGTGCCTGGACCCATAACACCGGGGAGCTGTTTTTT.

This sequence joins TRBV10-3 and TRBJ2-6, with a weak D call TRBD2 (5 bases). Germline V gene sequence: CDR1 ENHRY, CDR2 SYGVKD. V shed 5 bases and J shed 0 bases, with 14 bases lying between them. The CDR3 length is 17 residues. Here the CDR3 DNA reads TGTGCCATCAGTCGGTCGGGGTTTTCCTCTGGGGCCAACGTCCTGACTTTC. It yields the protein CAISRSGFSSGANVLTF.

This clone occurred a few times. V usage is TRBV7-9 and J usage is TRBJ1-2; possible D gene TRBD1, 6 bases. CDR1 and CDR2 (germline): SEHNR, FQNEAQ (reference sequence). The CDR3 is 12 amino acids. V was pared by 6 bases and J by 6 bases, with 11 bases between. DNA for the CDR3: TGTGCCAGCAGTCAACAGGGTAATGGCTACACCTTC. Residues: CASSQQGNGYTF.

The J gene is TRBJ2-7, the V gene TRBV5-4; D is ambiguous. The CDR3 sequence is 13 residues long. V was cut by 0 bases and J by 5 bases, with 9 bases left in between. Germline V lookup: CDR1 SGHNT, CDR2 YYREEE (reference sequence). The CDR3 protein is CASSLAVEDEQYF. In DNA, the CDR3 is TGTGCCAGCAGCTTGGCGGTCGAGGACGAGCAGTACTTC.

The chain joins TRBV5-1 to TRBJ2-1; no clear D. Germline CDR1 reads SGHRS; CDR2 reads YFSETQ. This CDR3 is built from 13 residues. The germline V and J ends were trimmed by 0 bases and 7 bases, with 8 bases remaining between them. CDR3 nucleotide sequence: TGCGCCAGCAGCTTGGGCTACGGGAATGAGCAGTTCTTC. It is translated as CASSLGYGNEQFF. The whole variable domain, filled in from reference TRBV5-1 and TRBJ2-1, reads KAGVTQTPRYLIKTRGQQVTLSCSPISGHRSVSWYQQTPGQGLQFLFEYFSETQRNKGNFPGRFSGRQFSNSRSEMNVSTLELGDSALYLCASSLGYGNEQFFGPGTRLTVL.

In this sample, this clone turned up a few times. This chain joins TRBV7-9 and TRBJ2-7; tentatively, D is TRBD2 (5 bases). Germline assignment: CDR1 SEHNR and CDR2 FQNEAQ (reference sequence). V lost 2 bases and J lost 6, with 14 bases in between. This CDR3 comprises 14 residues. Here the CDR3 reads CASSLSSGVGEQYF. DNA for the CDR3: TGTGCCAGCAGCTTAAGCAGCGGCGTGGGCGAGCAGTACTTC.

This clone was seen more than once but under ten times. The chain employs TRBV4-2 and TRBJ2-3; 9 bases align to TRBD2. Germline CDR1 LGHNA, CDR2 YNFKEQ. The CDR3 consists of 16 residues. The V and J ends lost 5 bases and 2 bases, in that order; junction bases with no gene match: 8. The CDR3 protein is CASSKTSGEPTDTQYF. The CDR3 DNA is TGTGCCAGCAGCAAGACTAGCGGAGAGCCCACAGATACGCAGTATTTT.

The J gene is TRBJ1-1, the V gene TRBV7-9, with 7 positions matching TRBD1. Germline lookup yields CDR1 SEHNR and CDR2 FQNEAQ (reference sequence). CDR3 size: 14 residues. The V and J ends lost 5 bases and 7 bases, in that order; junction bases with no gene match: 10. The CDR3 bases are TGTGCCAGCAGCATCGGGACAGCTCTAGATGAAGCTTTCTTT. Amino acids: CASSIGTALDEAFF.

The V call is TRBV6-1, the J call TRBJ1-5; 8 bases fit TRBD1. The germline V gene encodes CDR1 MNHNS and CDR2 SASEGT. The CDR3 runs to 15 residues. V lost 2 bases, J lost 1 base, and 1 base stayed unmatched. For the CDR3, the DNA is TGTGCCAGCAGTGAAAGGACAGGGAGCAATCAGCCCCAGCATTTT. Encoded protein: CASSERTGSNQPQHF.

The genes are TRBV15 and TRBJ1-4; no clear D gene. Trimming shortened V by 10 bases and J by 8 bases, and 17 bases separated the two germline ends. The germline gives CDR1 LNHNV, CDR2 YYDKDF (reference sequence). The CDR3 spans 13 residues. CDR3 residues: CAIAQQLREKLFF. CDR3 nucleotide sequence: TGTGCCATCGCGCAACAGCTTAGGGAAAAACTGTTTTTT.

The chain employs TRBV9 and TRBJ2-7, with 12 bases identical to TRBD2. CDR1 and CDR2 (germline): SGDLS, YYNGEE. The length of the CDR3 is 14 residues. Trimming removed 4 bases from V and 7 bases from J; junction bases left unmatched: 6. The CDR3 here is CASSPTSGGEEQYF. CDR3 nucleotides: TGTGCCAGCAGCCCGACTAGCGGGGGCGAGGAGCAGTACTTC.